This section outlines one T cell receptor beta chain sequence together with its context. This clone was detected once. Its target antigen remains unknown. No much larger clone is present one base from it, and per-base qualities are unavailable. TCRbeta CDR3 regions were amplified from genomic DNA using the immunoSEQ Assay, a bias-controlled multiplex PCR. On the study's bioinformatics: The number of nucleated cells in each sample was estimated from the amplification of reference gene primers within the assay. Sequence reads were collapsed and filtered to measure the absolute abundance of every unique TCRbeta CDR3 rearrangement. For each sample, productive Simpson clonality was calculated by taking the square root of Simpson's diversity index across productive rearrangements. This is the immuneACCESS table as TCRdb keeps it, with only in-frame sequences that have V and J called. A part of the clones is gone; compared with another copy, unresolved V genes explain less than half, and the rest is unexplained. That table gives V, J and clone size, and the DNA gave D and trimming. The sample has roughly 400,000 clones on record, around 87% of them singletons. About 2.3% of the sample is in the top ten clones.

The data derive from a study of blood T cell repertoires in COVID-19 (dated by TCRdb to 2018 to 2020). Regarding the complete study: Samples covering the acute and convalescent phases of COVID-19 were provided by collaborators in the United States, Italy and Spain. Deeply sampled blood TCRbeta repertoires from subjects exposed to, actively infected with, or recovered from COVID-19 were included in the dataset. A freely available public database, intended as a resource for researchers studying the immune response to SARS-CoV-2, is where the repertoires were released. The sample metadata nearly always contained a de-identified subject ID, COVID-19 status, age in years and sex. Samples came from the ongoing ImmuneRACE study (first 160 participants) plus 1,254 subjects from 6 global collaborators. The material from the prospective study consisted of cDNA or gDNA derived from T cells, B-cell-depleted T cells, or PBMCs. Where available, HLA class I and class II types were obtained from metadata supplied by the sample provider rather than from assay-based typing. The study at large found these results: Clinical and demographic metadata were provided uncurated, with the amount varying by source and participant.

At one collaborating source in Seattle, patients were enrolled during active infection and were followed longitudinally through the course of disease. Collaborating institutions collected whole blood in K2EDTA tubes following their own protocols. Collaborator samples were shipped for TCRbeta analysis as frozen whole blood, isolated PBMCs, or DNA extracted from either sample type. The CDR3 has 15 amino acids, counting the end cysteine and phenylalanine. Only the CDR3 part of the read is kept: 45 bases, read in frame from the first base. Based on the germline V gene, the CDR1 and CDR2 sequences are MNHEY and SVGAGI. The junction shows trimming of 6 bases on V and 5 bases on J, and the gene matches do not reach 10 bases of it.

Sequencing was done on a sample of peripheral blood. The rearrangement combines TRBV6-5 with TRBJ2-5; 9 junctional bases match TRBD2. This clonotype was obtained from a woman aged 60 to 75 with COVID-19, enrolled during active disease. Here is the DNA: TGTGCCAGCAGCCCCGCGGGGGGGGTCCGGGAGACCCAGTACTTC. It is translated as CASSPAGGVRETQYF.